Listed here are 3 T cell receptor beta chains from one sample, sequenced in a study of T cells in severe cutaneous drug reactions. The donors had carbamazepine-induced Stevens-Johnson syndrome or toxic epidermal necrolysis. Libraries were made by iRepertoire multiplex PCR with TCR subtype-specific primers for bulk and single-cell sequencing. TCRdb derives one entry per CDR3 protein from the multiplex PCR reads, leaving out DNA. Across 20,000 to 25,000 distinct CDR3 sequences, the top ten clones capture 7.5% of the sample. The sequencing input was PBMCs. These receptors all come from a human donor with toxic epidermal necrolysis, a severe cutaneous drug reaction.

V and J are TRBV20-1 and TRBJ2-7. Per the germline V gene, CDR1 is DFQATT and CDR2 is SNEGSKA (reference sequence). The CDR3 length is 14 residues. Here the CDR3 reads CSARDPVSNYEQYF.

This clonotype counts as medium-sized by frequency. The chain links TRBV29-1 to TRBJ1-2; TCRdb names TRBD1, which stays unverified in the absence of DNA. Germline V gene data show CDR1 as SQVTM and CDR2 as ANQGSEA. The CDR3 sequence is 14 residues long. CDR3 amino acids: CSVEDPDNHYGYTF. Full variable domain (missing parts from reference TRBV29-1 and TRBJ1-2): SAVISQKPSRDICQRGTSLTIQCQVDSQVTMMFWYRQQPGQSLTLIATANQGSEATYESGFVIDKFPISRPNLTFSTLTVSNMSPEDSSIYLCSVEDPDNHYGYTFGSGTRLTVV.

The chain carries TRBV12-3 or TRBV12-4 and TRBJ2-7; as DNA is missing, the TRBD2 call by TCRdb cannot be tested. The CDR3 runs 15 residues. This CDR3 reads CASSLEPSGVYEQYF.